The next 12 T cell receptor beta chains were all read from a single sample in a study of T cell changes during pregnancy in multiple sclerosis. Some clones are missing from TCRdb's copy, which holds only in-frame ones; the method was immunoSEQ multiplex PCR. The sample records about 33,000 clones, about 89% being singletons. The source was CD4+ T cells from peripheral blood mononuclear cells, collected in the third trimester of pregnancy. These receptors were collected from a female donor in good health, enrolled as a control in a pregnancy study.

The rearrangement joins TRBV4-3 to TRBJ2-2; D is possibly TRBD1 (6 bases). CDR1 and CDR2 (germline): LGHNA, YSLEER. CDR3 length: 15 residues. Trimming shortened V by 1 base and J by 5 bases, and 11 bases separated the two germline ends. As DNA, the CDR3 is TGCGCCAGCAGCCAAGTGGCCAGGGGAACCGGGGAGCTGTTTTTT. Protein: CASSQVARGTGELFF.

V gene TRBV7-9 combines with J gene TRBJ1-4; D not resolved. Germline CDR1 SEHNR, CDR2 FQNEAQ (reference sequence). The CDR3 has 14 residues. Trimming left V 1 base short and J 5 bases short, with 8 bases between. The CDR3 protein is CASSLGRNNEKLFF. The CDR3, as DNA: TGTGCCAGCAGCTTAGGCAGAAACAATGAAAAACTGTTTTTT.

The V and J genes are TRBV2 and TRBJ1-6; 10 positions agree with TRBD1. The V gene's germline CDR1 is SNHLY and CDR2 FYNNEI. This CDR3 comprises 15 residues. V lost 4 bases and J lost 7; bases outside the gene matches: 4. The CDR3 DNA is TGTGCCAGCAGTGGACAGGGGGCGCGGAATTCACCCCTCCACTTT. Residues: CASSGQGARNSPLHF.

J is TRBJ1-2 and V is TRBV25-1; D is perhaps TRBD1 (6 bases). The CDR3 loop spans 14 amino acids. In germline, CDR1 is MGHDK, CDR2 SYGVNS. Trimming shortened V by 2 bases and J by 4 bases, and 11 bases separated the two germline ends. The chain's CDR3 is CASSEEGGFYGYTF. DNA for the CDR3: TGTGCCAGCAGTGAAGAAGGGGGATTCTATGGCTACACCTTC.

This chain joins TRBV2 and TRBJ1-6, with TRBD1 identical over 8 bases. The V segment lost 4 bases and the J segment 14 bases; nucleotides outside the gene matches: 16. The CDR3 runs to 16 residues. Germline V CDR1 and CDR2: SNHLY, FYNNEI. The CDR3 protein is CASSVGSQGAIQALHF. As DNA, the CDR3 is TGTGCCAGCAGTGTAGGCTCGCAGGGGGCAATTCAAGCCCTCCACTTT.

The chain is built from TRBV9 and TRBJ2-7; TRBD1 aligns across 8 bases. Germline values: CDR1 SGDLS, CDR2 YYNGEE. This CDR3 spans 15 amino acids. With 4 bases clipped from V and 6 bases from J, the junction kept 12 bases outside the gene matches. This CDR3 reads CASSPPTGEAGEQYF. The DNA of the CDR3 is TGTGCCAGCAGCCCCCCGACAGGGGAAGCCGGCGAGCAGTACTTC.

By frequency in the sample, this clone is medium-sized (0.01 to 0.1%). J is TRBJ1-2 and V is TRBV18; 10 bases are a match to TRBD1. V was pared by 4 bases and J by 12 bases, with 5 bases of the junction left unmatched. The CDR3 totals 12 residues. Germline CDR1 and CDR2: KGHSH and LQKENI. CDR3 in amino acids: CASSRDRGVHTF. DNA for the CDR3: TGTGCCAGCTCACGGGACAGGGGTGTGCACACCTTC.

The V call is TRBV5-1, the J call TRBJ2-2, with 10 bases matching TRBD2. J gave up 6 bases and V 1 base, and 3 bases lay outside the gene matches. Germline values: CDR1 SGHRS, CDR2 YFSETQ. The CDR3 runs 15 residues. The CDR3 DNA reads as TGCGCCAGCAGCTTGTTACTAGCGGGGCCCGGGGAGCTGTTTTTT. It yields the protein CASSLLLAGPGELFF.

CDR3 protein: CATKPGFGTDTQYF. The CDR3 coding sequence is TGTGCCACCAAACCAGGGTTTGGGACAGATACGCAGTATTTT. The J gene is TRBJ2-3, the V gene TRBV15, with a weak D call TRBD1 (5 bases). Germline lookup yields CDR1 LNHNV and CDR2 YYDKDF (reference sequence). Trimming pared 7 bases from V and 3 bases from J, leaving 14 bases between. CDR3 size: 14 residues.

This chain's CDR3 is CASSSKAGELFF. CDR3 sequence (DNA): TGTGCCAGCAGCTCGAAAGCAGGGGAGCTGTTTTTT. The V and J genes are TRBV11-3 and TRBJ2-2, with D unclear. The CDR3 extends over 12 amino acids. The germline CDR1 and CDR2 sequences are SGHNT and YENEEA. Trimming shortened V by 4 bases and J by 8 bases, and 8 bases separated the two germline ends. The whole variable domain, remainder taken from reference TRBV11-3 and TRBJ2-2, is EAGVVQSPRYKIIEKKQPVAFWCNPISGHNTLYWYLQNLGQGPELLIRYENEEAVDDSQLPKDRFSAERLKGVDSTLKIQPAELGDSAVYLCASSSKAGELFFGEGSRLTVL.

The gene calls are TRBV5-1 and TRBJ2-7; 7 bases are a match to TRBD2. Trimming cost V 4 bases and J 7 bases; bases outside gene matches: 17. CDR3 length: 16 residues. Germline V gives CDR1 SGHRS, CDR2 YFSETQ. CDR3 DNA: TGCGCCAGCAGCGTGGACCTAGCGGCCAAGGCGGGGGAGCAGTACTTC. It codes for CASSVDLAAKAGEQYF.

V usage is TRBV28 and J usage is TRBJ2-1; 7 bases fit TRBD2. CDR3 length equals 17 residues. Germline V CDR1 and CDR2: MDHEN, SYDVKM. V was clipped by 3 bases and J by 0 bases; unmatched bases: 8. In nucleotides, the CDR3 is TGTGCCAGCAGTTTTATGGCTGGGAGGGCCTCCTACAATGAGCAGTTCTTC. Its translation: CASSFMAGRASYNEQFF.